Sequencing of this T cell receptor beta chain was carried out in a study of blood T cell repertoires in COVID-19. Authors' methods: Scientists estimated how many nucleated cells there were by amplifying reference gene primers. Profiled with immunoSEQ multiplex PCR; TCRdb holds only in-frame clones, not every one. V, J and clone size are those of that table, while D and trimming were read from the DNA. The table lists about 160,000 clones, 81% of them singletons. The length of the CDR3 is 15 residues. Trimming cost V 4 bases and J 6 bases, with 17 bases left between them. Germline loops: CDR1 SGHTA, CDR2 FQGNSA.

This chain joins TRBV7-2 and TRBJ2-3; D call uncertain. This TCR came from a woman aged 40-49 years with acute COVID-19. Material: PBMCs or T cells enriched from blood (not recorded which). The CDR3 DNA is TGTGCCAGCAGCTGGAGCGCATCCTTTGGGGATACGCAGTATTTT. Translated, it gives CASSWSASFGDTQYF.